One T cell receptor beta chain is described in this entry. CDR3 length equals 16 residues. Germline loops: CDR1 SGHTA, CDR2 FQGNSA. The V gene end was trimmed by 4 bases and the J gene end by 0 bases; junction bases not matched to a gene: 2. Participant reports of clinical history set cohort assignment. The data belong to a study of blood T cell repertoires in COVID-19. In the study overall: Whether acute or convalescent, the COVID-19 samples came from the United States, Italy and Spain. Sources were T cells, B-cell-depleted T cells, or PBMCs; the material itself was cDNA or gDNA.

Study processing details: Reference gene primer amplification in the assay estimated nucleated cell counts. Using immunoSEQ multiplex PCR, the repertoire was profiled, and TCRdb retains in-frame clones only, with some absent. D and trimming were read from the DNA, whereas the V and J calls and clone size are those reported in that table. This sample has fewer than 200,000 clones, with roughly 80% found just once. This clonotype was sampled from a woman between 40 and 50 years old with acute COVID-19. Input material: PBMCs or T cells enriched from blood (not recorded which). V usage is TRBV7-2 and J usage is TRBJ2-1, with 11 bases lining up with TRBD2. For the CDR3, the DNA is TGTGCCAGCAGCTCCGGGACTAGCGGCTCCTACAATGAGCAGTTCTTC. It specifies CASSSGTSGSYNEQFF.